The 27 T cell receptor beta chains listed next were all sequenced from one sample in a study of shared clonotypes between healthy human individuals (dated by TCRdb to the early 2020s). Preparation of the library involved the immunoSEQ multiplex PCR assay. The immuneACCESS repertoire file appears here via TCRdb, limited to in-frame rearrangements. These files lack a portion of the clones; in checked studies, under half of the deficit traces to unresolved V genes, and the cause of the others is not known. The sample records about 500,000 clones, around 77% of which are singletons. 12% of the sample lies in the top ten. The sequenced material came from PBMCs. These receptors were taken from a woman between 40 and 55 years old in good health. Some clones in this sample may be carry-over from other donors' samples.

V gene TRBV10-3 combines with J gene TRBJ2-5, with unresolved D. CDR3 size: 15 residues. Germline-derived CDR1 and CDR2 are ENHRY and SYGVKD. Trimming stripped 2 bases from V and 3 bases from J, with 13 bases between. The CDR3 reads CAISELDRAKETQYF. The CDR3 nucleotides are TGTGCCATCAGTGAGCTAGACCGGGCAAAAGAGACCCAGTACTTC.

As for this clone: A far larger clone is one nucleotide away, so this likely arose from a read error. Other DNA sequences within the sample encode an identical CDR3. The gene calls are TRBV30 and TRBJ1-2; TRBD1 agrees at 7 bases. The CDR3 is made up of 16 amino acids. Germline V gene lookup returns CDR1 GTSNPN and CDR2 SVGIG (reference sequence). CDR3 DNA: TGTGCCCGGAGTGTCAACCCACAGGGGACTCACTATGGCTACACCTTC. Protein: CARSVNPQGTHYGYTF.

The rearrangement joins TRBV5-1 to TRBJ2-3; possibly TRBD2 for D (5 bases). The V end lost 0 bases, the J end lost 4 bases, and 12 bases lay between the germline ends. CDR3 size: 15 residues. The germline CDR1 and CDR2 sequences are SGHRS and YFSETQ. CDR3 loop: CASSLAGGLADTQYF. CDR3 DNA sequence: TGCGCCAGCAGCTTGGCAGGTGGACTGGCAGATACGCAGTATTTT.

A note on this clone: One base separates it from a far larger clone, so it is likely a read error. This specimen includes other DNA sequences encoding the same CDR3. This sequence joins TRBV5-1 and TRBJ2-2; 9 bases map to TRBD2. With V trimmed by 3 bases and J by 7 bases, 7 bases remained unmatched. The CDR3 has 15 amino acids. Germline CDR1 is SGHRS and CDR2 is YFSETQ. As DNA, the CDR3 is TGCGCCAGCAGCTCTATAGCGGGAGTAAACGGGGAGCTGTTTTTT. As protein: CASSSIAGVNGELFF. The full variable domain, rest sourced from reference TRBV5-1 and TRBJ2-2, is KAGVTQTPRYLIKTRGQQVTLSCSPISGHRSVSWYQQTPGQGLQFLFEYFSETQRNKGNFPGRFSGRQFSNSRSEMNVSTLELGDSALYLCASSSIAGVNGELFFGEGSRLTVL.

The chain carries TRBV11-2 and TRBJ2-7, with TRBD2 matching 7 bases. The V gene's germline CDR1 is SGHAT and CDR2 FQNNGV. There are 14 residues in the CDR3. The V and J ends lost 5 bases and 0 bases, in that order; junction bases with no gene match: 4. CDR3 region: CASSPREDSYEQYF. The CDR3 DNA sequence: TGTGCCAGCAGCCCACGGGAGGACTCCTACGAGCAGTACTTC.

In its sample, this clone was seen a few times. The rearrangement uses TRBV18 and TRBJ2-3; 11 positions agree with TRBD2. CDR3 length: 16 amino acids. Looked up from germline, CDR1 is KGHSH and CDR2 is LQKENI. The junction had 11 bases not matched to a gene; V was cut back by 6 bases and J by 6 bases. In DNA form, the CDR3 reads TGTGCCAGCTCGGAGTTACTAGCGGGAGTTGGTGATACGCAGTATTTT. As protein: CASSELLAGVGDTQYF.

The CDR3, as DNA: TGTGCCAGCAGCGTTACAGGGGGCCTGAATCAGCCCCAGCATTTT. Its translation is CASSVTGGLNQPQHF. The J gene is TRBJ1-5, the V gene TRBV9, with TRBD1 identical over 9 bases. Germline assignment: CDR1 SGDLS and CDR2 YYNGEE. The CDR3 is made up of 15 amino acids. J was trimmed by 4 bases and V by 2 bases; bases with no gene match: 4.

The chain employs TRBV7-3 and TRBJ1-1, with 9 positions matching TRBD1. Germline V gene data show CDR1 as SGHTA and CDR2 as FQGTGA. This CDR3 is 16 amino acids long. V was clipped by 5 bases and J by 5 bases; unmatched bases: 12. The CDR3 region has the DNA TGTGCCAGCAGCGAATCTGCGAGGGGACAGGGAACTGAAGCTTTCTTT. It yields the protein CASSESARGQGTEAFF.

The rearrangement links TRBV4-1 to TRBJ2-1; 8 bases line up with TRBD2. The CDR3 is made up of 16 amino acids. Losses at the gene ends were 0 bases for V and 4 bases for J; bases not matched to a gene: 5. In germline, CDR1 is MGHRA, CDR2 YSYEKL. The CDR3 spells CASSQDKASGYNEQFF. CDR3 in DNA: TGCGCCAGCAGCCAAGATAAGGCTAGCGGGTACAATGAGCAGTTCTTC.

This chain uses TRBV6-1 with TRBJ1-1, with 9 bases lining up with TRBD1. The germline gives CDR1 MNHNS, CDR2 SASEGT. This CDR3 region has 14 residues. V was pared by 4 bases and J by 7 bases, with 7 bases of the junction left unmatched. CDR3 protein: CASSASGQGLEAFF. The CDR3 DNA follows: TGTGCCAGCAGTGCCTCGGGACAGGGACTTGAAGCTTTCTTT.

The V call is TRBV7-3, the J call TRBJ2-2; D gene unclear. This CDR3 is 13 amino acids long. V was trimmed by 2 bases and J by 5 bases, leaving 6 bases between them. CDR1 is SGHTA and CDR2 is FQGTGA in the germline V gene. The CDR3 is CASSLLFTGELFF. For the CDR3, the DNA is TGTGCCAGCAGCTTACTTTTTACCGGGGAGCTGTTTTTT.

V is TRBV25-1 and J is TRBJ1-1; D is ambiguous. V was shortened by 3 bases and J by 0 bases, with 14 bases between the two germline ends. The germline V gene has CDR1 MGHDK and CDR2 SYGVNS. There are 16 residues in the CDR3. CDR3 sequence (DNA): TGTGCCAGCAGTGATTTCTTCCGGCGAATGAACACTGAAGCTTTCTTT. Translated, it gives CASSDFFRRMNTEAFF. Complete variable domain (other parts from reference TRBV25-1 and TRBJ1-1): EADIYQTPRYLVIGTGKKITLECSQTMGHDKMYWYQQDPGMELHLIHYSYGVNSTEKGDLSSESTVSRIRTEHFPLTLESARPSHTSQYLCASSDFFRRMNTEAFFGQGTRLTVV.

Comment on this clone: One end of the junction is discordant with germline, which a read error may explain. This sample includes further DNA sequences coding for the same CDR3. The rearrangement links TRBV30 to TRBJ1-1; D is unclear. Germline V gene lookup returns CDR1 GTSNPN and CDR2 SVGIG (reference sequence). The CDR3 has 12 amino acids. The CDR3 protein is CAWREGRSEAFF. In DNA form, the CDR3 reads TGTGCCTGGAGGGAGGGTCGCTCTGAGGCTTTCTTC.

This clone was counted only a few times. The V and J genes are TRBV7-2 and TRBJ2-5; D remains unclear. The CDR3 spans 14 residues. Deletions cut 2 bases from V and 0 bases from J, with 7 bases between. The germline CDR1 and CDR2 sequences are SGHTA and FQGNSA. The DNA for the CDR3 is TGTGCCAGCAGCTTAAGTTGGTACCAAGAGACCCAGTACTTC. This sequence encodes CASSLSWYQETQYF.

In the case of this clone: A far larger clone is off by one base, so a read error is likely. DNA of the CDR3: TGCAGCGTCGGGACAGGGGGGAACACCGAGGAGCTGTTTTTT. Protein: CSVGTGGNTEELFF. The chain joins TRBV29-1 to TRBJ2-2; 11 bases line up with TRBD1. This CDR3 contains 14 residues. Per the germline V gene, CDR1 is SQVTM and CDR2 is ANQGSEA.

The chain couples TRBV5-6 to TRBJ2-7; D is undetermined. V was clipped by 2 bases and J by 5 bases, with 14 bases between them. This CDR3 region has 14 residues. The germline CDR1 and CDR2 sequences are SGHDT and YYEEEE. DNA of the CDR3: TGTGCCAGCAGCTTTTTTGAGGCAGGTAACGAGCAGTACTTC. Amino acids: CASSFFEAGNEQYF.

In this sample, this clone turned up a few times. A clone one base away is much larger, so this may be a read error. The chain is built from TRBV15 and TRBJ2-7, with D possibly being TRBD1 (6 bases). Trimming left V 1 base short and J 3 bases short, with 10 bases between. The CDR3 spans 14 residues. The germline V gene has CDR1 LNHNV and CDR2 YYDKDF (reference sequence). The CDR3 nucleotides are TGTGCCACCAGCAGAGCCGGGACATGCTACGAGCAGTACTTC. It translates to CATSRAGTCYEQYF.

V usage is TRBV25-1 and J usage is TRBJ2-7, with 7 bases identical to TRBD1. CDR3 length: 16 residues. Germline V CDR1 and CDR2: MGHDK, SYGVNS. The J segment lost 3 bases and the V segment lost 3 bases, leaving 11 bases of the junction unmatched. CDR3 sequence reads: CASSDLRGGPLYEQYF. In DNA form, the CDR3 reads TGTGCCAGCAGTGACCTACGAGGGGGCCCGCTCTACGAGCAGTACTTC.

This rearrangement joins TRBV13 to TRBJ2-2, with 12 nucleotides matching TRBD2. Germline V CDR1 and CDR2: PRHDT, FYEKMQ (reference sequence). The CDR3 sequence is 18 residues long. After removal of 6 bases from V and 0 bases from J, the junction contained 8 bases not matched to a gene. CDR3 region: CASSRARTSGANTGELFF. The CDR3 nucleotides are TGTGCCAGCAGTCGAGCCCGGACTAGCGGGGCGAACACCGGGGAGCTGTTTTTT.

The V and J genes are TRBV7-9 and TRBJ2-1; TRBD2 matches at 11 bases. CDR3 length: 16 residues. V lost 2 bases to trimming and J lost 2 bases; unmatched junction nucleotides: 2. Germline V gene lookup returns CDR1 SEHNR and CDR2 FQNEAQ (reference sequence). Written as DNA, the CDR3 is TGTGCCAGCAGCTTATGGGGACTAGCGGCCTACAATGAGCAGTTCTTC. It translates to CASSLWGLAAYNEQFF.

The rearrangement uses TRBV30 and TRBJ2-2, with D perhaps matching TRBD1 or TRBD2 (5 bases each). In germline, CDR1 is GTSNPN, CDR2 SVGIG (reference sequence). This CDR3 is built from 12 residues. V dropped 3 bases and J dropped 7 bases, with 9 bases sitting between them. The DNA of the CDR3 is TGTGCCTGGAGCCAGGGAGTCGGGGAGCTGTTTTTT. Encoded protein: CAWSQGVGELFF. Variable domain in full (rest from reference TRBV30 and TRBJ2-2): SQTIHQWPATLVQPVGSPLSLECTVEGTSNPNLYWYRQAAGRGLQLLFYSVGIGQISSEVPQNLSASRPQDRQFILSSKKLLLSDSGFYLCAWSQGVGELFFGEGSRLTVL.

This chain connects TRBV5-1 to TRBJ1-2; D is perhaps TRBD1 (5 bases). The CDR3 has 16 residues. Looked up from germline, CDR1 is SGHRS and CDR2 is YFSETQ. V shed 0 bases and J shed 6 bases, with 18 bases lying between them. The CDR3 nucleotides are TGCGCCAGCAGCTTGGGCCCAAGCGTTGGGGCCCATGGCTACACCTTC. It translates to CASSLGPSVGAHGYTF.

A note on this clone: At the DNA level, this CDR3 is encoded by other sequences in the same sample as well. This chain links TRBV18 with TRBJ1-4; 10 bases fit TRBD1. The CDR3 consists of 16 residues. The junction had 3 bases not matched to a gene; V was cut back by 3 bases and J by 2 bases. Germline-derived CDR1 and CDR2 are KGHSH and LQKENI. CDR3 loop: CASSPRQGATNEKLFF. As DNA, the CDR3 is TGTGCCAGCTCACCCCGACAGGGGGCGACTAATGAAAAACTGTTTTTT.

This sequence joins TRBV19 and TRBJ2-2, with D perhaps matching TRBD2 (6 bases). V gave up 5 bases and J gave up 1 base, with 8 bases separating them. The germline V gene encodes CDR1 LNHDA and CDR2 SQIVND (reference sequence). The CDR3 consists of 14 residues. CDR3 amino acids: CASSGRRNTGELFF. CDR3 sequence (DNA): TGTGCCAGTAGTGGGAGGCGGAACACCGGGGAGCTGTTTTTT.

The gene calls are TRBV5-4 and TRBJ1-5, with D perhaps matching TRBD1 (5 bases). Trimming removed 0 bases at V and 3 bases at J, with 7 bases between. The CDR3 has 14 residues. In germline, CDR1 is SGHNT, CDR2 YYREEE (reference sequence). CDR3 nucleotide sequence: TGTGCCAGCAGCTTGGAGGGGAACAATCAGCCCCAGCATTTT. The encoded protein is CASSLEGNNQPQHF.

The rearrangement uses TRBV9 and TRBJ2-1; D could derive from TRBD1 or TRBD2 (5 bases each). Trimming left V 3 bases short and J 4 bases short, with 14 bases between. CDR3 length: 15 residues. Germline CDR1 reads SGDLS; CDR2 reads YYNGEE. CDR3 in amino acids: CASSALTAVYNEQFF. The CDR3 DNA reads TGTGCCAGCAGCGCCCTGACAGCGGTATACAATGAGCAGTTCTTC.

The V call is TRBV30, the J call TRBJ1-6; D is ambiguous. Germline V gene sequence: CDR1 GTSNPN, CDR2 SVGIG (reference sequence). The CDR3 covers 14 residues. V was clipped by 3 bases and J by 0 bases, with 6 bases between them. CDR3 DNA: TGTGCCTGGAGGGAGAGCTCCTATAATTCACCCCTCCACTTT. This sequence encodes CAWRESSYNSPLHF.